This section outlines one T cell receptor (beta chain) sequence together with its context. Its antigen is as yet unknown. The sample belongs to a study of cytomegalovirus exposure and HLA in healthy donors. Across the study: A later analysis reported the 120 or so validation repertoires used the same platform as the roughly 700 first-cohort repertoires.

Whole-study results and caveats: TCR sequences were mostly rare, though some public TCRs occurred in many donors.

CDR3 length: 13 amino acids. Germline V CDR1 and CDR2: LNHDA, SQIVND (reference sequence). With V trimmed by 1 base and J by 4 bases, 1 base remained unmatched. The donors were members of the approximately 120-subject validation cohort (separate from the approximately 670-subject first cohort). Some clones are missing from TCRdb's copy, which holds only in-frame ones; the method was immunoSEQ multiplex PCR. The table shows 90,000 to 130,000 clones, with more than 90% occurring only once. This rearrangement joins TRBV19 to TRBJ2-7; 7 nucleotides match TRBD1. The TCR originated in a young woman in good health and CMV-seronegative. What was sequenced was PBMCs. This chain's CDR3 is CASSIGDRYEQYF. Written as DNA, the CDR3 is TGTGCCAGTAGTATAGGGGACAGATACGAGCAGTACTTC.